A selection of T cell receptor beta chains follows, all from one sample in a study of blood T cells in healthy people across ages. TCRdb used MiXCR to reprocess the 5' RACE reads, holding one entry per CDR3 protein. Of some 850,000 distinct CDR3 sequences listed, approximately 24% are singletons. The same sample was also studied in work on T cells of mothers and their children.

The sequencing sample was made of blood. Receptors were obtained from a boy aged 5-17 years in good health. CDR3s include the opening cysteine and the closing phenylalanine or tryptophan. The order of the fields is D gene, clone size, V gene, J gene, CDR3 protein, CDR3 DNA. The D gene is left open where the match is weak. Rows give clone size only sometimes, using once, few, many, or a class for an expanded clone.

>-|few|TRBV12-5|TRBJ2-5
CASGLLQPLRETQYF
TGTGCTAGTGGTTTGCTCCAGCCCCTCCGAGAGACCCAGTACTTC
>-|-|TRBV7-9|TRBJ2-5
CASSTMGGSQETQYF
TGTGCCAGCAGTACGATGGGAGGATCCCAAGAGACCCAGTACTTC
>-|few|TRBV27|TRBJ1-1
CARQGAKNTEAFF
TGTGCCAGACAGGGCGCAAAGAACACTGAAGCTTTCTTT
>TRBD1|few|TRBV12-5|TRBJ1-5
CASGLGTGLDQPQHF
TGTGCTAGTGGTTTGGGGACAGGGTTGGACCAGCCCCAGCATTTT
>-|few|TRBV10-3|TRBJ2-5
CAISEAQGIGKETQYF
TGTGCCATCAGTGAAGCGCAGGGAATCGGGAAAGAGACCCAGTACTTC
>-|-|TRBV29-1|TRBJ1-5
CSVGGRGQPQHF
TGCAGCGTTGGGGGTAGGGGACAGCCCCAGCATTTT
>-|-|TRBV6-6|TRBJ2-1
CATKGEGLINEQFF
TGTGCCACCAAGGGGGAGGGACTGATCAATGAGCAGTTCTTC
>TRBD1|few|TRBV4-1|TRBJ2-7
CASSQEQGASYEQYF
TGCGCCAGCAGCCAAGAACAGGGGGCGTCCTACGAGCAGTACTTC
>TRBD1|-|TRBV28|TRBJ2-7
CASSPGTARYEQYF
TGTGCCAGCAGCCCCGGGACAGCGAGGTACGAGCAGTACTTC
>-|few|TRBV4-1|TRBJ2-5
CASSQGSGSQETQYF
TGCGCCAGCAGCCAAGGATCGGGGTCACAAGAGACCCAGTACTTC
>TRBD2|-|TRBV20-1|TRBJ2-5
CSARRLAGELQYF
TGCAGTGCTAGGCGACTAGCGGGGGAATTGCAGTACTTC
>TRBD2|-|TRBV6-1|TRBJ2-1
CASSESSGGANGQFF
TGTGCCAGCAGTGAAAGTAGCGGGGGGGCTAATGGGCAGTTCTTC
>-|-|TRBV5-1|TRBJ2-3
CASSLTAGPTDTQYF
TGCGCCAGCAGCTTGACGGCAGGTCCCACAGATACGCAGTATTTT
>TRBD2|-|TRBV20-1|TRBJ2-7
CSAVSGRRNEQYF
TGCAGTGCCGTTAGCGGGAGACGTAACGAGCAGTACTTC